The 17 T cell receptor beta chains listed next were all sequenced from one sample in a study of OX40 agonist ivuxolimab in advanced cancers. Here immunoSEQ multiplex PCR was the method, and the copy in TCRdb shows in-frame clones only, minus some. The sample includes 75,000 to 90,000 clones, 75% to 95% of them seen just once. This specimen consisted of CD4+ or CD8+ T cells sorted from blood, obtained in a trial of the OX40 agonist ivuxolimab. The source of these receptors is an adult with an advanced solid tumor such as melanoma, head and neck, liver or kidney cancer.

This clone was picked up one time. The chain couples TRBV9 to TRBJ1-3; tentative D call: TRBD1 (5 bases). Between the trimmed V and J ends, which lost 2 bases and 7 bases, there was a span of 16 bases. The CDR3 length is 15 residues. Germline V gene lookup returns CDR1 SGDLS and CDR2 YYNGEE. The CDR3 bases are TGTGCCAGCAGCGTCGGCGGTGGGGCGGCTAACACCATATATTTT. Translation gives CASSVGGGAANTIYF.

The chain links TRBV5-6 to TRBJ2-3; D may be TRBD1 (5 bases). This CDR3 is 16 amino acids long. V shed 0 bases and J shed 1 base, with 12 bases lying between them. Germline V lookup: CDR1 SGHDT, CDR2 YYEEEE. The CDR3 sequence: CASSLGQGVGTDTQYF. The CDR3 DNA sequence: TGTGCCAGCAGCTTGGGGCAGGGTGTTGGCACAGATACGCAGTATTTT.

This sequence joins TRBV4-3 and TRBJ1-1; 8 positions agree with TRBD1. The CDR3 is 15 amino acids. Germline values: CDR1 LGHNA, CDR2 YSLEER. Germline trimming cut 4 bases from V and 5 bases from J; bases unmatched to any gene: 9. CDR3 sequence reads: CASSRLTGAKTEAFF. The DNA of the CDR3 is TGCGCCAGCAGCCGCCTGACAGGGGCGAAGACTGAAGCTTTCTTT.

This chain connects TRBV7-9 to TRBJ1-4; D possibly corresponds to TRBD1 (6 bases). This CDR3 contains 15 residues. CDR1 and CDR2 (germline): SEHNR, FQNEAQ (reference sequence). V was shortened by 3 bases and J by 2 bases, with 10 bases between the two germline ends. The CDR3 region is CASSFSQGTNEKLFF. DNA of the CDR3: TGTGCCAGCAGCTTTTCCCAGGGGACTAATGAAAAACTGTTTTTT.

The chain joins TRBV11-2 to TRBJ2-3, with 10 bases aligning to TRBD2. V was clipped by 3 bases and J by 3 bases; unmatched bases: 9. Germline V gene data show CDR1 as SGHAT and CDR2 as FQNNGV. The CDR3 runs to 17 residues. The CDR3: CASSFALAGDRTDTQYF. The CDR3 nucleotides read TGTGCCAGCAGCTTCGCCCTAGCGGGAGATAGGACAGATACGCAGTATTTT.

A single count supports this clone. This chain links TRBV29-1 with TRBJ1-2; D not certain. Germline assignment: CDR1 SQVTM and CDR2 ANQGSEA. V lost 4 bases to trimming and J lost 1 base, with 7 bases between them. This CDR3 region has 12 residues. The CDR3 region has the DNA TGCAGCGTTGTGAACCTTAACTATGGCTACACCTTC. Residues: CSVVNLNYGYTF.

The rearrangement joins TRBV27 to TRBJ2-7; maybe TRBD2 (6 bases). Trimming pared 0 bases from V and 2 bases from J, leaving 14 bases between. Germline values: CDR1 MNHEY, CDR2 SMNVEV (reference sequence). This CDR3 is 16 amino acids long. CDR3 region: CASSLSEGTLTYEQYF. Here the CDR3 DNA reads TGTGCCAGCAGTTTATCGGAGGGCACCTTAACCTACGAGCAGTACTTC.

The V call is TRBV30, the J call TRBJ2-7, with 7 bases identical to TRBD1. Germline assignment: CDR1 GTSNPN and CDR2 SVGIG (reference sequence). Trimming at V came to 4 bases and at J to 7 bases, leaving 10 bases not matched to a gene. The CDR3 runs to 13 residues. CDR3 loop: CAWTNADRVEQYF. CDR3 DNA sequence: TGTGCCTGGACCAACGCCGACAGGGTTGAGCAGTACTTC.

V usage is TRBV19 and J usage is TRBJ1-2; a possible D gene is TRBD1 (6 bases). In germline, CDR1 is LNHDA, CDR2 SQIVND (reference sequence). The CDR3 has 14 amino acids. V lost 6 bases and J lost 4, with 15 bases in between. The chain's CDR3 is CASSRQGSSYGYTF. The CDR3 coding sequence is TGTGCCAGTAGCAGGCAGGGGAGTAGCTATGGCTACACCTTC.

The table lists this clone with a few counts. The rearrangement joins TRBV28 to TRBJ2-7; D may be TRBD2 (5 bases). The V end was cut by 8 bases, the J end by 3 bases, with 17 bases between. Germline values: CDR1 MDHEN, CDR2 SYDVKM. This CDR3 region has 14 residues. The chain's CDR3 is CASLTPGLDYEQYF. CDR3 sequence (DNA): TGTGCCAGCCTAACCCCAGGACTCGACTACGAGCAGTACTTC. The full variable domain, completed using reference TRBV28 and TRBJ2-7, is DVKVTQSSRYLVKRTGEKVFLECVQDMDHENMFWYRQDPGLGLRLIYFSYDVKMKEKGDIPEGYSVSREKKERFSLILESASTNQTSMYLCASLTPGLDYEQYFGPGTRLTVT.

This chain connects TRBV6-5 to TRBJ2-1; tentatively, D is TRBD1 (5 bases). Trimming removed 0 bases at V and 10 bases at J, with 16 bases between. Germline V gene data show CDR1 as MNHEY and CDR2 as SVGAGI. The CDR3 totals 15 residues. This CDR3 is CASSYSGQGWVEQFF. In DNA, the CDR3 is TGTGCCAGCAGTTACTCTGGGCAGGGATGGGTCGAGCAGTTCTTC.

There are a few counts of this clone. The rearrangement links TRBV6-4 to TRBJ1-1; D not resolved. The germline V and J ends were trimmed by 0 bases and 4 bases, with 6 bases remaining between them. The CDR3 runs 13 residues. Germline V gene data show CDR1 as MRHNA and CDR2 as SNTAGT. CDR3 protein: CASSDSMGTEAFF. The DNA of the CDR3 is TGTGCCAGCAGTGACTCGATGGGCACTGAAGCTTTCTTT.

This clone appeared a few times. This chain uses TRBV5-4 with TRBJ1-1; no reliable D call. This CDR3 comprises 11 residues. Germline CDR1 SGHNT, CDR2 YYREEE (reference sequence). Trimming stripped 3 bases from V and 4 bases from J, with 4 bases between. The CDR3 loop is CASSWGTEAFF. The CDR3 nucleotides read TGTGCCAGCAGCTGGGGCACTGAAGCTTTCTTT. The variable domain in full, with the rest retrieved from reference TRBV5-4 and TRBJ1-1, is ETGVTQSPTHLIKTRGQQVTLRCSSQSGHNTVSWYQQALGQGPQFIFQYYREEENGRGNFPPRFSGLQFPNYSSELNVNALELDDSALYLCASSWGTEAFFGQGTRLTVV.

V and J are TRBV2 and TRBJ2-1; D is undetermined. V dropped 7 bases and J dropped 2 bases, with 12 bases sitting between them. The CDR3 spans 14 residues. The V gene's germline CDR1 is SNHLY and CDR2 FYNNEI. This chain's CDR3 is CASTNGGTYNEQFF. The CDR3 DNA reads TGTGCCAGCACCAACGGCGGAACCTACAATGAGCAGTTCTTC.

This chain connects TRBV21-1 to TRBJ1-5. TRBV21-1 is marked as a pseudogene. This CDR3 comprises 16 residues. The CDR3 region is CASSKGILDRNQPQHF. The CDR3 DNA is TGTGCCAGCAGCAAAGGGATTCTCGACCGCAATCAGCCCCAGCATTTT.

This clone was observed once. V is TRBV6-5 and J is TRBJ1-6; D perhaps matches TRBD1 (6 bases). There are 15 residues in the CDR3. Trimming took off 7 bases at V and 8 bases at J, with 18 bases between the two ends. The V gene's germline CDR1 is MNHEY and CDR2 SVGAGI. The CDR3 DNA follows: TGTGCCAGCACCGATTCCGGAGGGGGTGATTCACCCCTCCACTTT. This gives the protein CASTDSGGGDSPLHF.

V usage is TRBV9 and J usage is TRBJ1-5, with D uncertain. CDR3 size: 15 residues. The germline CDR1 and CDR2 sequences are SGDLS and YYNGEE. V was pared by 0 bases and J by 0 bases, with 7 bases between. CDR3 nucleotide sequence: TGTGCCAGCAGCGTAGACGAATATAGCAATCAGCCCCAGCATTTT. Protein product: CASSVDEYSNQPQHF.